This T cell receptor beta chain is from a study of T cells after posttransplantation cyclophosphamide. Study observations and caveats: Donor-recipient repertoire similarity was low at 1-2 months, rising over year one. Tissue-infiltrating T cells from skin or gut overlapped little with blood T cells.

About this clone: The antigen remains undetermined.

V was shortened by 10 bases and J by 2 bases, with 23 bases between the two germline ends. Germline V gives CDR1 ENHRY, CDR2 SYGVKD. The CDR3 runs 16 residues. Sequencing used immunoSEQ multiplex PCR; TCRdb keeps in-frame clones, though not all of them. Of roughly 11,000 clones in the sample, 75% to 95% were seen once. Busulfan-fludarabine conditioning, marrow transplant, and cyclophosphamide on days +3 and +4 were administered. This clonotype was sampled from a female patient in her 30s who received an allogeneic stem cell transplant from an unrelated donor, was CMV-positive, and had no GVHD. Some T cells may be graft donor cells. V gene TRBV10-3 combines with J gene TRBJ2-5; TRBD1 is a possible D gene (5 bases). This specimen consisted of PBMCs, obtained after allogeneic stem cell transplant with posttransplant cyclophosphamide. The CDR3 DNA follows: TGTGCCACCACGTCGGGTCAGGGTATGGGGCAAGAGACCCAGTACTTC. Encoded protein: CATTSGQGMGQETQYF.